The rows below give T cell receptor beta chains drawn from one sample of a study of T cell clones after liver transplantation. Assay used: immunoSEQ multiplex PCR; TCRdb lists only in-frame clones, some missing. The table includes approximately 51,000 clones, around 85% detected once. Specimen: CD8+ T cells from blood, collected 12 months after liver transplant. Receptors originate from a human patient who received a liver transplant. The graft donor may be the source of some T cells. Both conserved end residues are part of each CDR3. The D gene is left open where the match is weak. Part of the rows lack a size; the others show once, few, many or a class for expanded clones.

d_gene: NA
j_gene: TRBJ1-1
v_gene: TRBV28
abundance: NA
CDR3nt: TGTGCCAGCAGTCGCGCCCATGGAGCTTTCTTT
CDR3aa: CASSRAHGAFF

d_gene: TRBD1
j_gene: TRBJ2-7
v_gene: TRBV11-3
abundance: NA
CDR3nt: TGTGCCAGCAGCCTTCGGACAGGGGCTCTGCCCGAGCAGTACTTC
CDR3aa: CASSLRTGALPEQYF

d_gene: NA
j_gene: TRBJ2-2
v_gene: TRBV28
abundance: NA
CDR3nt: TGTGCCAGCAGTCCAAGACTAGGAAAAACCGGGGAGCTGTTTTTT
CDR3aa: CASSPRLGKTGELFF

d_gene: NA
j_gene: TRBJ1-1
v_gene: TRBV19
abundance: NA
CDR3nt: TGTGCCAGTAGTGGGGGGAACATTCTGAACACTGAAGCTTTCTTT
CDR3aa: CASSGGNILNTEAFF

d_gene: NA
j_gene: TRBJ1-1
v_gene: TRBV14
abundance: NA
CDR3nt: TGTGCCAGCATCCCTGTCAATTGGAACACTGAAGCTTTCTTT
CDR3aa: CASIPVNWNTEAFF

d_gene: NA
j_gene: TRBJ2-7
v_gene: TRBV19
abundance: NA
CDR3nt: TGTGCCAGTAGTCCCCCAGGGCCTTCCTACGAGCAGTACTTC
CDR3aa: CASSPPGPSYEQYF

d_gene: TRBD2
j_gene: TRBJ2-7
v_gene: TRBV6-6
abundance: NA
CDR3nt: TGTGCCAGCAATAGCGGGAGGGCCGCCGAGCAGTACTTC
CDR3aa: CASNSGRAAEQYF

d_gene: NA
j_gene: TRBJ2-1
v_gene: TRBV5-6
abundance: NA
CDR3nt: TGTGCCAGCAGCTCTTTGGAGAGCTCCTACAATGAGCAGTTCTTC
CDR3aa: CASSSLESSYNEQFF

d_gene: NA
j_gene: TRBJ1-6
v_gene: TRBV28
abundance: NA
CDR3nt: TGTGCCAGCAGTCCTGACAACTCACCCCTCCACTTT
CDR3aa: CASSPDNSPLHF

d_gene: NA
j_gene: TRBJ2-7
v_gene: TRBV28
abundance: NA
CDR3nt: TGTGCCAGCAGTTTATGGGGCTCCCGGGCCACCTACGAGCAGTACTTC
CDR3aa: CASSLWGSRATYEQYF

d_gene: TRBD1
j_gene: TRBJ2-7
v_gene: TRBV10-3
abundance: NA
CDR3nt: TGTGCCACCGGGACAGGGGCGGCCAACGAGCAGTACTTC
CDR3aa: CATGTGAANEQYF

d_gene: NA
j_gene: TRBJ2-2
v_gene: TRBV7-6
abundance: NA
CDR3nt: TGTGCCAGCAGCTTGGCGGACGCGAACACCGGGGAGCTGTTTTTT
CDR3aa: CASSLADANTGELFF

d_gene: NA
j_gene: TRBJ2-1
v_gene: TRBV11-2
abundance: NA
CDR3nt: TGTGCCAGCAGCCTAGGGCATGAGCAGTTCTTC
CDR3aa: CASSLGHEQFF

d_gene: NA
j_gene: TRBJ2-3
v_gene: TRBV7-2
abundance: once
CDR3nt: TGTGCCAGCAGCCCCGAGGACGGGGGCCCGTCAGATACGCAGTATTTT
CDR3aa: CASSPEDGGPSDTQYF

d_gene: TRBD2
j_gene: TRBJ2-1
v_gene: TRBV7-9
abundance: NA
CDR3nt: TGTGCCAGCACCCCGGTGGGGACTAGCGGGAATGAGCAGTTCTTC
CDR3aa: CASTPVGTSGNEQFF

d_gene: NA
j_gene: TRBJ1-2
v_gene: TRBV28
abundance: NA
CDR3nt: TGTGCCAGCAGTTTTCGGGGGGGCTCCTTACTCTATGGCTACACCTTC
CDR3aa: CASSFRGGSLLYGYTF

d_gene: TRBD1
j_gene: TRBJ1-2
v_gene: TRBV6-4
abundance: NA
CDR3nt: TGTGCCAGCAGTCACACAGGGACAGAAGGCTACACCTTC
CDR3aa: CASSHTGTEGYTF

d_gene: NA
j_gene: TRBJ2-5
v_gene: TRBV28
abundance: few
CDR3nt: TGTGCCAGCAGCACGACCAAGGTCTTAGAGACCCAGTACTTC
CDR3aa: CASSTTKVLETQYF

d_gene: NA
j_gene: TRBJ2-6
v_gene: TRBV15
abundance: few
CDR3nt: TGTGCCACCAGCAGAGATCCCTCTGGGGCCAACGTCCTGACTTTC
CDR3aa: CATSRDPSGANVLTF

d_gene: TRBD1
j_gene: TRBJ1-4
v_gene: TRBV25-1
abundance: NA
CDR3nt: TGTGCCAGCAGTGAACTTCGGACAGGGAAGGAAAAACTGTTTTTT
CDR3aa: CASSELRTGKEKLFF

d_gene: TRBD1
j_gene: TRBJ2-1
v_gene: TRBV13
abundance: NA
CDR3nt: TGTGCCAGCAGCCCCCCCGACAGGGAGCTCAATGAGCAGTTCTTC
CDR3aa: CASSPPDRELNEQFF

d_gene: NA
j_gene: TRBJ2-2
v_gene: TRBV27
abundance: NA
CDR3nt: TGTGCCAGCAGTTTTCTCCCAGTCGGGGAGCTGTTTTTT
CDR3aa: CASSFLPVGELFF

d_gene: NA
j_gene: TRBJ2-4
v_gene: TRBV14
abundance: NA
CDR3nt: TGTGCCAGCAGCCAAGAACCGAGCGGTCCGGCCAAAAACATTCAGTACTTC
CDR3aa: CASSQEPSGPAKNIQYF

d_gene: NA
j_gene: TRBJ1-5
v_gene: TRBV4-2
abundance: NA
CDR3nt: TGTGCCAGCAGCCAAGAAAGTTGGCAGGGCAATCAGCCCCAGCATTTT
CDR3aa: CASSQESWQGNQPQHF

d_gene: NA
j_gene: TRBJ1-3
v_gene: TRBV27
abundance: NA
CDR3nt: TGTGCCAGCAGTTTAAGGGGAGGTGGAAACACCATATATTTT
CDR3aa: CASSLRGGGNTIYF

d_gene: TRBD2
j_gene: TRBJ2-1
v_gene: TRBV4-3
abundance: NA
CDR3nt: TGCGCCAGCAGCCAAACGGGACTAGCGGCAAACAATGAGCAGTTCTTC
CDR3aa: CASSQTGLAANNEQFF

d_gene: NA
j_gene: TRBJ2-1
v_gene: TRBV7-9
abundance: NA
CDR3nt: TGTGCCAGCAGCTTTTACTCGTCCATTGAGCAGTTCTTC
CDR3aa: CASSFYSSIEQFF

d_gene: NA
j_gene: TRBJ2-1
v_gene: TRBV19
abundance: NA
CDR3nt: TGTGCCAGTTGGGCGGGGAACAATGAGCAGTTCTTC
CDR3aa: CASWAGNNEQFF

d_gene: NA
j_gene: TRBJ2-7
v_gene: TRBV5-1
abundance: NA
CDR3nt: TGCGCCAGCAGCCTGGATTCGGGGCTCTCCTACGAGCAGTACTTC
CDR3aa: CASSLDSGLSYEQYF

d_gene: TRBD1
j_gene: TRBJ2-3
v_gene: TRBV28
abundance: NA
CDR3nt: TGTGCCAGCAGTCGGGACAGAACGCAGTATTTT
CDR3aa: CASSRDRTQYF

d_gene: NA
j_gene: TRBJ2-7
v_gene: TRBV7-9
abundance: NA
CDR3nt: TGTGCCAGCAGCGAAGCGGGCCACTACGAGCAGTACTTC
CDR3aa: CASSEAGHYEQYF

d_gene: TRBD1
j_gene: TRBJ2-3
v_gene: TRBV27
abundance: NA
CDR3nt: TGTGCCAGCAGTCTGTTCACAGGGGGCAGCACAGATACGCAGTATTTT
CDR3aa: CASSLFTGGSTDTQYF

d_gene: NA
j_gene: TRBJ1-1
v_gene: TRBV4-1
abundance: NA
CDR3nt: TGCGCCAGCAGCCAAGGCCCGGGGGGGACCAACACTGAAGCTTTCTTT
CDR3aa: CASSQGPGGTNTEAFF

d_gene: TRBD1
j_gene: TRBJ2-2
v_gene: TRBV5-1
abundance: NA
CDR3nt: TGCGCCAGCAGCCCCAGAAGGGACAGGAGCACCGGGGAGCTGTTTTTT
CDR3aa: CASSPRRDRSTGELFF

d_gene: NA
j_gene: TRBJ2-3
v_gene: TRBV19
abundance: NA
CDR3nt: TGTGCCAGTAGTATGGGAGCGGCACAGACTACGCAGTATTTT
CDR3aa: CASSMGAAQTTQYF

d_gene: TRBD1
j_gene: TRBJ1-2
v_gene: TRBV27
abundance: NA
CDR3nt: TGTGCCAGCAGTTTAAGGGCAGGGGGGTACTATGGCTACACCTTC
CDR3aa: CASSLRAGGYYGYTF

d_gene: TRBD1
j_gene: TRBJ2-1
v_gene: TRBV19
abundance: NA
CDR3nt: TGTGCCAGTAGTTGGGCTAGGGGGCGTAATGAGCAGTTCTTC
CDR3aa: CASSWARGRNEQFF

d_gene: TRBD1
j_gene: TRBJ1-2
v_gene: TRBV5-6
abundance: NA
CDR3nt: TGTGCCAGCAGCACGACAGGGGGATACTATGGCTACACCTTC
CDR3aa: CASSTTGGYYGYTF

d_gene: TRBD1
j_gene: TRBJ1-1
v_gene: TRBV27
abundance: NA
CDR3nt: TGTGCCAGCAGCCTACAAGGGACAGGGCTGGCTGAAGCTTTCTTT
CDR3aa: CASSLQGTGLAEAFF

d_gene: NA
j_gene: TRBJ2-1
v_gene: TRBV29-1
abundance: NA
CDR3nt: TGCAGCGTTCCCGGGACTCTCAATGAGCAGTTCTTC
CDR3aa: CSVPGTLNEQFF

d_gene: NA
j_gene: TRBJ1-4
v_gene: TRBV28
abundance: NA
CDR3nt: TGTGCCAGCAGTACCCCCCGGGGAGTTGAGGAAAAACTGTTTTTT
CDR3aa: CASSTPRGVEEKLFF

d_gene: NA
j_gene: TRBJ2-3
v_gene: TRBV7-3
abundance: NA
CDR3nt: TGTGCCAGCAGCTTAACGGGGGACTCAAGCACAGATACGCAGTATTTT
CDR3aa: CASSLTGDSSTDTQYF

d_gene: NA
j_gene: TRBJ1-1
v_gene: TRBV5-1
abundance: NA
CDR3nt: TGCGCCAGCAGCTTGGGGGTTAGCACTGAAGCTTTCTTT
CDR3aa: CASSLGVSTEAFF

d_gene: NA
j_gene: TRBJ2-7
v_gene: TRBV4-3
abundance: NA
CDR3nt: TGCGCCAGCAGCCAAGGTCGAGCGGAGACGTTCTACGAGCAGTACTTC
CDR3aa: CASSQGRAETFYEQYF

d_gene: NA
j_gene: TRBJ2-7
v_gene: TRBV5-6
abundance: NA
CDR3nt: TGTGCCAGCAGCTGGGGGGACTACGAGCAGTACTTC
CDR3aa: CASSWGDYEQYF

d_gene: NA
j_gene: TRBJ1-3
v_gene: TRBV7-8
abundance: NA
CDR3nt: TGTGCCAGCAGCTTGAGTTGGGAGAACACCATATATTTT
CDR3aa: CASSLSWENTIYF

d_gene: NA
j_gene: TRBJ2-7
v_gene: TRBV6-1
abundance: NA
CDR3nt: TGTGCCAGCAGTGAAGCCCTAGGGATTACCTACGAGCAGTACTTC
CDR3aa: CASSEALGITYEQYF

d_gene: NA
j_gene: TRBJ2-5
v_gene: TRBV5-4
abundance: NA
CDR3nt: TGTGCCAGCAGCTTGGAATGGGAGACCCAGTACTTC
CDR3aa: CASSLEWETQYF

d_gene: NA
j_gene: TRBJ2-1
v_gene: TRBV13
abundance: NA
CDR3nt: TGTGCCAGCAGCTTAGGCCTAATTGGGCTAGCGAATGAGCAGTTCTTC
CDR3aa: CASSLGLIGLANEQFF

d_gene: NA
j_gene: TRBJ2-7
v_gene: TRBV4-3
abundance: once
CDR3nt: TGCGCCAGCAGCCAAGATAGGGACGGCTCCTACGAGCAGTACTTC
CDR3aa: CASSQDRDGSYEQYF

d_gene: TRBD1
j_gene: TRBJ1-4
v_gene: TRBV28
abundance: few
CDR3nt: TGTGCCAGCAGTTTCGACAGGGAAGTTGAAAAACTGTTTTTT
CDR3aa: CASSFDREVEKLFF

d_gene: TRBD2
j_gene: TRBJ2-1
v_gene: TRBV28
abundance: NA
CDR3nt: TGTGCCAGCAGTTTATTAAAGCGGGAGATTAGTCAGCAGTTCTTC
CDR3aa: CASSLLKREISQQFF

d_gene: NA
j_gene: TRBJ2-1
v_gene: TRBV4-1
abundance: NA
CDR3nt: TGCGCCAGCAGCCCCCATCCCCAACCCTACAATGAGCAGTTCTTC
CDR3aa: CASSPHPQPYNEQFF

d_gene: TRBD1
j_gene: TRBJ2-1
v_gene: TRBV11-2
abundance: NA
CDR3nt: TGTGCCAGCAGTAGTCCTCGGGACAGGGTAGCGGTCTCCTACAATGAGCAGTTCTTC
CDR3aa: CASSSPRDRVAVSYNEQFF

d_gene: NA
j_gene: TRBJ1-1
v_gene: TRBV5-1
abundance: once
CDR3nt: TGCGCCAGCAGCGTGGGACGTTCTGAAGCTTTCTTT
CDR3aa: CASSVGRSEAFF